The 22 T cell receptor beta chains below come from one sample, sequenced in a study of blood T cell repertoires in COVID-19. Here immunoSEQ multiplex PCR was the method, and the copy in TCRdb shows in-frame clones only, minus some. The table lists some 250,000 clones, around 85% of them singletons. Material for sequencing was peripheral blood. Every receptor here comes from a man between 60 and 75 years old with acute or convalescent COVID-19.

The chain couples TRBV28 to TRBJ1-5, with D uncertain. CDR3 length: 11 amino acids. Looked up from germline, CDR1 is MDHEN and CDR2 is SYDVKM. V was trimmed by 1 base and J by 9 bases, leaving 4 bases between them. The CDR3 sequence is CASSLSGPQHF. CDR3 nucleotide sequence: TGTGCCAGCAGTTTATCAGGGCCCCAGCATTTT.

The V and J genes are TRBV19 and TRBJ2-7; 9 bases agree with TRBD1. Germline CDR1 is LNHDA and CDR2 is SQIVND (reference sequence). This CDR3 is built from 17 residues. Unmatched junction bases numbered 10, after V lost 2 bases and J lost 2 bases. CDR3 bases: TGTGCCAGTAGTATATCCGCCTCCGGGACAGGGACCTACGAGCAGTACTTC. It codes for CASSISASGTGTYEQYF.

Turning to this clone: Other DNA sequences within the sample encode an identical CDR3. The chain is built from TRBV12-3 or TRBV12-4 and TRBJ1-5, with D unresolved. The CDR3 is made up of 12 amino acids. With 5 bases removed from V and 6 bases from J, the gap between germline ends came to 8 bases. The CDR3 region is CASSLLPQPQHF. DNA of the CDR3: TGTGCCAGCAGTCTTCTACCTCAGCCCCAGCATTTT.

The gene calls are TRBV5-5 and TRBJ1-1; D gene ambiguous. CDR1 and CDR2 (germline): SGHKS, YYEKEE (reference sequence). V was clipped by 4 bases and J by 4 bases, with 14 bases between them. This CDR3 contains 14 residues. CDR3 sequence (DNA): TGTGCCAGCAGCCCTGACCTGCGGGGCACTGAAGCTTTCTTT. This encodes CASSPDLRGTEAFF.

This chain uses TRBV28 with TRBJ1-5; the D gene is possibly TRBD1 (6 bases). Germline-derived CDR1 and CDR2 are MDHEN and SYDVKM. CDR3 length: 18 amino acids. Trimming left V 4 bases short and J 4 bases short, with 23 bases between. The CDR3 DNA reads as TGTGCCAGCAGTTATTGGGATAGCACAGGGTCGAGTAATCAGCCCCAGCATTTT. Protein product: CASSYWDSTGSSNQPQHF.

This clone was seen once. The rearrangement joins TRBV14 to TRBJ1-4, with D perhaps matching TRBD1 (5 bases). From germline, CDR1 is SGHDN and CDR2 FVKESK. CDR3 length: 13 amino acids. V gave up 4 bases and J gave up 4 bases, with 7 bases separating them. CDR3 DNA sequence: TGTGCCAGCAGCCGGGACTTTAATGAAAAACTGTTTTTT. The encoded protein is CASSRDFNEKLFF.

The V call is TRBV30, the J call TRBJ1-3; weak D call: TRBD1 (5 bases). From germline, CDR1 is GTSNPN and CDR2 SVGIG (reference sequence). CDR3 length: 14 residues. V dropped 5 bases and J dropped 4 bases, with 15 bases sitting between them. In DNA form, the CDR3 reads TGTGCCTGGGGCCTGGCAGGGATAGGAAACACCATATATTTT. Translating gives CAWGLAGIGNTIYF. Full variable domain (remainder filled in from reference TRBV30 and TRBJ1-3): SQTIHQWPATLVQPVGSPLSLECTVEGTSNPNLYWYRQAAGRGLQLLFYSVGIGQISSEVPQNLSASRPQDRQFILSSKKLLLSDSGFYLCAWGLAGIGNTIYFGEGSWLTVV.

This clone turned up a few times. The rearrangement links TRBV28 to TRBJ2-7; D unclear. This CDR3 comprises 14 residues. CDR1 is MDHEN and CDR2 is SYDVKM in the germline V gene. With 6 bases removed from V and 2 bases from J, the gap between germline ends came to 14 bases. CDR3 region: CASSLVLGAYEQYF. In DNA form, the CDR3 reads TGTGCCAGCAGCCTAGTGCTCGGAGCCTACGAGCAGTACTTC.

The rearrangement links TRBV5-8 to TRBJ1-4, with D unclear. V was trimmed by 0 bases and J by 0 bases, leaving 6 bases between them. CDR3 length equals 15 residues. Germline V gene sequence: CDR1 SGHTS, CDR2 YDEGEE. The CDR3 region is CASSLETSTNEKLFF. The CDR3 bases are TGTGCCAGCAGCTTGGAGACTTCAACTAATGAAAAACTGTTTTTT.

The V gene is TRBV5-6, the J gene TRBJ2-7; TRBD2 matches at 8 bases. The CDR3 length is 17 residues. With 2 bases clipped from V and 0 bases from J, the junction kept 10 bases outside the gene matches. Germline V CDR1 and CDR2: SGHDT, YYEEEE. The CDR3 sequence is CASSFSWASGSSYEQYF. DNA of the CDR3: TGTGCCAGCAGCTTCTCCTGGGCCAGCGGGAGCTCCTACGAGCAGTACTTC. The full variable domain, rest sourced from reference TRBV5-6 and TRBJ2-7, is DAGVTQSPTHLIKTRGQQVTLRCSPKSGHDTVSWYQQALGQGPQFIFQYYEEEERQRGNFPDRFSGHQFPNYSSELNVNALLLGDSALYLCASSFSWASGSSYEQYFGPGTRLTVT.

The sample holds one count of this clone. The chain is built from TRBV20-1 and TRBJ2-1; possible D gene TRBD2, 6 bases. Germline V CDR1 and CDR2: DFQATT, SNEGSKA (reference sequence). V was clipped by 3 bases and J by 0 bases, with 9 bases between them. This CDR3 region has 14 residues. The CDR3 is CSASSAGSYNEQFF. The CDR3 DNA is TGCAGTGCTAGTTCAGCGGGCTCCTACAATGAGCAGTTCTTC.

A few counts support this clone. The chain employs TRBV28 and TRBJ2-7; perhaps TRBD2 as D (5 bases). The CDR3 totals 13 residues. V was cut by 8 bases and J by 2 bases, with 13 bases left in between. Germline lookup yields CDR1 MDHEN and CDR2 SYDVKM. The CDR3 DNA sequence: TGTGCCAGCGGATCGGGATCCACCTACGAGCAGTACTTC. It is translated as CASGSGSTYEQYF.

This rearrangement joins TRBV2 to TRBJ1-5, with D possibly being TRBD1 (6 bases). Germline-derived CDR1 and CDR2 are SNHLY and FYNNEI. With 2 bases removed from V and 8 bases from J, the gap between germline ends came to 10 bases. This CDR3 region has 13 residues. The chain's CDR3 is CASSEKGHEPQHF. CDR3 DNA: TGTGCCAGCAGTGAAAAGGGACATGAGCCCCAGCATTTT.

The gene calls are TRBV28 and TRBJ2-1, with 7 bases aligning to TRBD2. J was trimmed by 6 bases and V by 3 bases; bases with no gene match: 5. Looked up from germline, CDR1 is MDHEN and CDR2 is SYDVKM. This CDR3 comprises 14 residues. The CDR3 spells CASSFTSAPNEQFF. The CDR3 region has the DNA TGTGCCAGCAGTTTTACTAGCGCGCCCAATGAGCAGTTCTTC.

V and J are TRBV28 and TRBJ2-7, with 10 bases identical to TRBD1. Germline-derived CDR1 and CDR2 are MDHEN and SYDVKM. J lost 2 bases, V lost 7 bases, and 11 bases had no gene match. The CDR3 runs 16 residues. CDR3: CASTHDRGRGAYEQYF. As DNA, the CDR3 is TGTGCCAGCACCCATGACAGGGGGCGCGGGGCCTACGAGCAGTACTTC.

The chain recombines TRBV19 with TRBJ1-5, with TRBD1 as a possible D gene (6 bases). Germline V gene sequence: CDR1 LNHDA, CDR2 SQIVND (reference sequence). The CDR3 extends over 15 amino acids. V shed 6 bases and J shed 6 bases, with 18 bases lying between them. CDR3: CASSPDRGLSQPQHF. CDR3 sequence (DNA): TGTGCCAGTAGCCCGGACAGAGGGCTTAGTCAGCCCCAGCATTTT.

The chain is built from TRBV10-3 and TRBJ1-4, with TRBD1 matching 7 bases. CDR1 and CDR2 from the germline V gene are ENHRY and SYGVKD. CDR3 length equals 14 residues. V was pared by 6 bases and J by 6 bases, with 7 bases of the junction left unmatched. In DNA, the CDR3 is TGTGCCATCAGGAGGGACAGAACCGATGAAAAACTGTTTTTT. Translated: CAIRRDRTDEKLFF.

V is TRBV11-2 and J is TRBJ2-3; 8 bases fit TRBD2. Germline-derived CDR1 and CDR2 are SGHAT and FQNNGV. The CDR3 extends over 16 amino acids. The V segment lost 6 bases and the J segment 1 base; nucleotides outside the gene matches: 9. The CDR3 loop reads CASSPLGGGGTDTQYF. The CDR3 DNA follows: TGTGCCAGCAGTCCCCTCGGGGGGGGCGGCACAGATACGCAGTATTTT.

The chain links TRBV18 to TRBJ2-7; TRBD1 matches 8 bases. This CDR3 spans 14 amino acids. In germline, CDR1 is KGHSH, CDR2 LQKENI. Unmatched junction bases numbered 6, after V lost 6 bases and J lost 2 bases. CDR3 residues: CASSAGQDPYEQYF. CDR3 nucleotides: TGTGCCAGCTCGGCGGGACAGGACCCCTACGAGCAGTACTTC.

The chain has TRBV28 and TRBJ2-3, with D maybe TRBD2 (5 bases). The CDR3 has 17 amino acids. Germline V gene lookup returns CDR1 MDHEN and CDR2 SYDVKM. V was clipped by 6 bases and J by 2 bases, with 21 bases between them. CDR3 DNA: TGTGCCAGCAGGCCCACCGGAAGGTTGCGGGCCACAGATACGCAGTATTTT. This sequence encodes CASRPTGRLRATDTQYF.

The chain is built from TRBV7-9 and TRBJ1-5, with D possibly being TRBD1 (5 bases). Germline CDR1 SEHNR, CDR2 FQNEAQ (reference sequence). Trimming pared 1 base from V and 0 bases from J, leaving 7 bases between. CDR3 size: 15 residues. CDR3 region: CASSLGGDSNQPQHF. CDR3 sequence (DNA): TGTGCCAGCAGCTTAGGGGGGGATAGCAATCAGCCCCAGCATTTT.

Concerning this clone: At one of its ends the junction is not consistent with the germline gene, which may arise from a read error. The rearrangement joins TRBV6-4 to TRBJ1-1; 8 bases are shared with TRBD1. The CDR3 loop spans 13 amino acids. Germline V gives CDR1 MRHNA, CDR2 SNTAGT. CDR3 residues: CACSTTGETEAFF. CDR3 bases: TGTGCCTGCAGTACGACAGGGGAGACTGAAGCTTTCTTT.